This T cell receptor beta chain was obtained from a study of blood T cell repertoires in COVID-19. Overall study context: Acute and convalescent COVID-19 specimens originated in the United States, Italy and Spain.

Participants' reported clinical history set cohort assignment. Original processing notes: Reference gene primer amplification gave estimated nucleated cell counts. Produced via immunoSEQ multiplex PCR; TCRdb's table is partial and in-frame only. Clonal size and the V and J genes are those of that table, whereas D and trimming came from the DNA. The sample yields a few hundred thousand clones, roughly 81% seen once. CDR3 length equals 12 residues. With 3 bases removed from V and 5 bases from J, the gap between germline ends came to 6 bases. Per germline, CDR1 SEHNR and CDR2 FQNEAQ (reference sequence).

Sequences were obtained from PBMCs or T cells enriched from blood (not recorded which). The chain uses TRBV7-9 and TRBJ2-3; no definite D call. The sequence came from a woman aged 45 to 65 who had been exposed to COVID-19. CDR3 DNA sequence: TGTGCCAGCAGCTTCACAGTAGATACGCAGTATTTT. Translation gives CASSFTVDTQYF.